What follows describes a single T cell receptor beta chain. This CDR3 spans 16 amino acids. Trimming removed 1 base from V and 4 bases from J; junction bases left unmatched: 8. Germline CDR1 and CDR2: SGHTA and FQGNSA. These data are taken from a study of tumor-infiltrating lymphocytes in oesophageal squamous cell carcinoma. A single record per CDR3 protein comes from TCRdb applying MiXCR to the PCR reads. The sample lists about 15,000 distinct CDR3 sequences, about 53% occurring once. This receptor was identified in a male donor with esophageal squamous cell carcinoma. Sequencing input: esophageal tumor tissue. The chain uses TRBV7-2 and TRBJ2-3; 7 bases are shared with TRBD2. The CDR3 spells CASSLEVASGPDTQYF. The CDR3 nucleotides are TGTGCCAGCAGCTTAGAGGTGGCTAGCGGACCAGATACGCAGTATTTT.